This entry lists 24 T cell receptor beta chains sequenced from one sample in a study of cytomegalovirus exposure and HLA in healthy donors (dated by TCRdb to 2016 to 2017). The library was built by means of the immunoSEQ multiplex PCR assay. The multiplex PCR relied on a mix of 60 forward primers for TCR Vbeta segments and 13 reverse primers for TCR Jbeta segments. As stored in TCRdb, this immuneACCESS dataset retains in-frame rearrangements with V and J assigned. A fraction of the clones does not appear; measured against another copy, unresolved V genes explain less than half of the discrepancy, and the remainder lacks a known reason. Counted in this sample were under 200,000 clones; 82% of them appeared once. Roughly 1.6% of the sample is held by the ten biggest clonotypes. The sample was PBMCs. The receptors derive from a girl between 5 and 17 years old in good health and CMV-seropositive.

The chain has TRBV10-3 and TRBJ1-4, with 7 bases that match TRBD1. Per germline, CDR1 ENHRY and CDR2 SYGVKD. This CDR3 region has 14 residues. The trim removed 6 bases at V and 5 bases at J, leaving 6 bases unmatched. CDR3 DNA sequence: TGTGCCATCAGACCGGGACAGTCGAATGAAAAACTGTTTTTT. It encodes CAIRPGQSNEKLFF.

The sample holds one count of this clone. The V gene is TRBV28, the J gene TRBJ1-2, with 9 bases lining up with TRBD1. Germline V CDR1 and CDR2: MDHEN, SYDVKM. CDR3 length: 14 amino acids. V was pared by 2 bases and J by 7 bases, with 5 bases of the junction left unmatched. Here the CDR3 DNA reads TGTGCCAGCAGTTTACCGGGACAGGGTCTTGGCTACACCTTC. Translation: CASSLPGQGLGYTF.

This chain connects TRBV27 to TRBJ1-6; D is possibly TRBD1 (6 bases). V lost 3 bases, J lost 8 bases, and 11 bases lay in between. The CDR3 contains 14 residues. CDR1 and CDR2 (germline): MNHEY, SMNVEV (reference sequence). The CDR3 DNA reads TGTGCCAGCAGTTTGAGGGGGACCCATTCACCCCTCCACTTT. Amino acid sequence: CASSLRGTHSPLHF.

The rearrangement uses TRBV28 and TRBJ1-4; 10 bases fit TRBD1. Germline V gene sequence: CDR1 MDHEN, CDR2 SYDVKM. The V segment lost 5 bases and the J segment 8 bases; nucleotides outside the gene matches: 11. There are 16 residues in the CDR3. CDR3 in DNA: TGTGCCAGCAGTGAGACCCGGGACAGGGGACGAGAAAAACTGTTTTTT. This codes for CASSETRDRGREKLFF.

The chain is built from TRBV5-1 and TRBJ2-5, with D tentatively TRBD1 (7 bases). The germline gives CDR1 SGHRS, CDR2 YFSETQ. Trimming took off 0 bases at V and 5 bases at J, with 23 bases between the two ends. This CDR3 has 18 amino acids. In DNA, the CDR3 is TGCGCCAGCAGCTTGGCCCGGTCAAGGGGGCCGGCGGGGGAGACCCAGTACTTC. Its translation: CASSLARSRGPAGETQYF.

The CDR3 nucleotides are TGTGCCAGCAGTGAATATGGGACACGTAGGAGCTCTGGGGCCAACGTCCTGACTTTC. Its protein is CASSEYGTRRSSGANVLTF. V is TRBV2 and J is TRBJ2-6; a weak D match, TRBD1 (6 bases). V was pared by 2 bases and J by 0 bases, with 17 bases between. CDR1 and CDR2 from the germline V gene are SNHLY and FYNNEI. There are 19 residues in the CDR3.

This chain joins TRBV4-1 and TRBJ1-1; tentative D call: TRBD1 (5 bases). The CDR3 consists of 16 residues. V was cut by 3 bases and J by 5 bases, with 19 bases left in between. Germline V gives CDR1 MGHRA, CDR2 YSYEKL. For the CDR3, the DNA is TGCGCCAGCAGCCAGGGCGGGGGGTCTGGACGGACTGAAGCTTTCTTT. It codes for CASSQGGGSGRTEAFF.

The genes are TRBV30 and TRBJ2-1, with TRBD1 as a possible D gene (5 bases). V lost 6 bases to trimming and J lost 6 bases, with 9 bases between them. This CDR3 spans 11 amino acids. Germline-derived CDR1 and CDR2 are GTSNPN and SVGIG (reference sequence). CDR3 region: CACTTGNEQFF. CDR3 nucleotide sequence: TGTGCCTGCACTACAGGCAATGAGCAGTTCTTC. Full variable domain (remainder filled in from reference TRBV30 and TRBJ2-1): SQTIHQWPATLVQPVGSPLSLECTVEGTSNPNLYWYRQAAGRGLQLLFYSVGIGQISSEVPQNLSASRPQDRQFILSSKKLLLSDSGFYLCACTTGNEQFFGPGTRLTVL.

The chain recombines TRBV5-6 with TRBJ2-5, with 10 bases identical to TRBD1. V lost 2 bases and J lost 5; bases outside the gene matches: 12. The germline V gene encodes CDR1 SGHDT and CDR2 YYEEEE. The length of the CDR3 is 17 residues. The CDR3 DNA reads TGTGCCAGCAGCTTACTGCTACCGGGACAGGGGAGGGAGACCCAGTACTTC. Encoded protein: CASSLLLPGQGRETQYF.

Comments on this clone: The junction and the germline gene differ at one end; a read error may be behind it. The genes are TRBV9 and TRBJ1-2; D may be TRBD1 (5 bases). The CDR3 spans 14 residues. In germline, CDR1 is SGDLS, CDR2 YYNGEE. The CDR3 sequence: CAGSVVSREGFLFF. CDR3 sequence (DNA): TGTGCCGGCAGCGTAGTGTCCAGGGAAGGTTTCCTTTTCTTC.

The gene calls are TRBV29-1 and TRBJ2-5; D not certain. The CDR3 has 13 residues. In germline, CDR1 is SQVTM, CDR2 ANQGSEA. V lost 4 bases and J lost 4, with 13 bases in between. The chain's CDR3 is CSVGLPDGETQYF. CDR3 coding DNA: TGCAGCGTTGGACTGCCCGACGGAGAGACCCAGTACTTC.

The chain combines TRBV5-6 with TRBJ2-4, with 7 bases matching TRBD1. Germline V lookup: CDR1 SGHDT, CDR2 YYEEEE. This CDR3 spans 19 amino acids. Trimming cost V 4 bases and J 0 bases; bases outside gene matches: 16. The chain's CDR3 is CASSPQGIPFLLAKNIQYF. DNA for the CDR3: TGTGCCAGCAGCCCACAGGGGATCCCTTTCCTGCTAGCCAAAAACATTCAGTACTTC. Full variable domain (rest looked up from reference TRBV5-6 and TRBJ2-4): DAGVTQSPTHLIKTRGQQVTLRCSPKSGHDTVSWYQQALGQGPQFIFQYYEEEERQRGNFPDRFSGHQFPNYSSELNVNALLLGDSALYLCASSPQGIPFLLAKNIQYFGAGTRLSVL.

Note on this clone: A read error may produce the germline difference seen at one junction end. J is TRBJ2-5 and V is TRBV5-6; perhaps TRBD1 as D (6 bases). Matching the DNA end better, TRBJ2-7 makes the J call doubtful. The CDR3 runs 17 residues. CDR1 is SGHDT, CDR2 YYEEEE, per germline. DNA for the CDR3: TGTGCCAGCAGCTTTTTCGACGGACAGTTTAAGTCCTTCGAGCAGTACTTC. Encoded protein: CASSFFDGQFKSFEQYF.

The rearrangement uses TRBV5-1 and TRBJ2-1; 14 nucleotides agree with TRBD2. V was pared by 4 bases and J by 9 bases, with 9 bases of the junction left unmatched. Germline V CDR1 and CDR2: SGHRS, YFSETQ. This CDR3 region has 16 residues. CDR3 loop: CASSQWGLAGVGEQFF. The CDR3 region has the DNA TGCGCCAGCAGCCAATGGGGACTAGCGGGAGTGGGTGAGCAGTTCTTC.

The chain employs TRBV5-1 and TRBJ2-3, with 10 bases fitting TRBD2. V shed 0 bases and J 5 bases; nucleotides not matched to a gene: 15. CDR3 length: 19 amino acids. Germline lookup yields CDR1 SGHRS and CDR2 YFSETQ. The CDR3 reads CASSLEGTSGIELLDTQYF. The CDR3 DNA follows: TGCGCCAGCAGCTTGGAGGGAACTAGCGGGATTGAACTACTAGATACGCAGTATTTT.

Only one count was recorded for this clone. The CDR3 sequence is CASSKSSLQGNNQPQHF. The CDR3 DNA reads as TGTGCCAGCAGCAAATCGTCTCTGCAGGGGAACAATCAGCCCCAGCATTTT. V and J are TRBV21-1 and TRBJ1-5; TRBD1 is the table's D call, not checked against the DNA. TRBV21-1 is termed a pseudogene. CDR3 size: 17 residues.

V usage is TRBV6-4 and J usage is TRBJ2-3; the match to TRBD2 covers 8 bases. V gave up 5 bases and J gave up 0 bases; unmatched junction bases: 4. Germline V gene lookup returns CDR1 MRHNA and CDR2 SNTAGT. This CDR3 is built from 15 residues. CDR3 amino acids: CASSHTGGSTDTQYF. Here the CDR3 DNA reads TGTGCCAGCAGTCACACGGGGGGGAGCACAGATACGCAGTATTTT.

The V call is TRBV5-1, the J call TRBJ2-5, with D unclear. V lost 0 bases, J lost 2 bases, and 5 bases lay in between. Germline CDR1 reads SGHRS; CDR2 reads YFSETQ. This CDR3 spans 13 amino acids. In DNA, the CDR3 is TGCGCCAGCAGCTTGGGGCTGCAAGAGACCCAGTACTTC. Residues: CASSLGLQETQYF.

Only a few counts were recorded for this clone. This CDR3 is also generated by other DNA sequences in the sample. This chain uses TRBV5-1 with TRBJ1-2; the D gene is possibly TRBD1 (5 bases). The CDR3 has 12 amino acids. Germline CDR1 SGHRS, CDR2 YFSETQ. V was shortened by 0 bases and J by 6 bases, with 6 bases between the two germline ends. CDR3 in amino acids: CASSLEGDGYTF. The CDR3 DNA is TGCGCCAGCAGCTTGGAAGGGGATGGCTACACCTTC. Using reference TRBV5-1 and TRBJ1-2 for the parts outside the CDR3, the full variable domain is KAGVTQTPRYLIKTRGQQVTLSCSPISGHRSVSWYQQTPGQGLQFLFEYFSETQRNKGNFPGRFSGRQFSNSRSEMNVSTLELGDSALYLCASSLEGDGYTFGSGTRLTVV.

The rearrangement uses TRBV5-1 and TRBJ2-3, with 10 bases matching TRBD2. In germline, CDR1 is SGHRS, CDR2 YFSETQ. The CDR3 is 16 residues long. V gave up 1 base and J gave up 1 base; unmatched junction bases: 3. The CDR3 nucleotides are TGCGCCAGCAGCTTGAGCCTAGCGGGGGGCACAGATACGCAGTATTTT. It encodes CASSLSLAGGTDTQYF.

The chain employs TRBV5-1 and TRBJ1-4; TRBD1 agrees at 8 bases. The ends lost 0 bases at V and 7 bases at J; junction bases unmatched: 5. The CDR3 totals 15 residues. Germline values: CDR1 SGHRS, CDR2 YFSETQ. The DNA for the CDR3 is TGCGCCAGCAGCTTGGGATCCGGACAGGGTGAAAAACTGTTTTTT. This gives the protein CASSLGSGQGEKLFF.

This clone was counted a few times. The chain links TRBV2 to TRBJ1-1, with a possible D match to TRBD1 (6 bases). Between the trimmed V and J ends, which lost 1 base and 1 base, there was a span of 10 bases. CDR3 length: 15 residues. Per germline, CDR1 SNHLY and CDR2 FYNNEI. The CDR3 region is CASSEGQGSNTEAFF. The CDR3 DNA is TGTGCCAGCAGTGAAGGGCAGGGGTCGAACACTGAAGCTTTCTTT.

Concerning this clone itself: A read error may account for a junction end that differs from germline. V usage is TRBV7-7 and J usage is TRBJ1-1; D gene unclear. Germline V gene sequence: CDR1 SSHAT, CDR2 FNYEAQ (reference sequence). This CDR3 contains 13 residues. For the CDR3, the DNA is TGTGCTAGCAGCTTGAAGGCGGGCACTGAAGCTTTCTTT. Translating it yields CASSLKAGTEAFF.

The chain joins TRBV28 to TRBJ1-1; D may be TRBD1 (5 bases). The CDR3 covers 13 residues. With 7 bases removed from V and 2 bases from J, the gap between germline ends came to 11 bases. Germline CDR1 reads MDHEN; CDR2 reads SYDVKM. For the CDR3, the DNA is TGTGCCAGCACCCTCCAGGGTAACACTGAAGCTTTCTTT. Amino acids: CASTLQGNTEAFF.